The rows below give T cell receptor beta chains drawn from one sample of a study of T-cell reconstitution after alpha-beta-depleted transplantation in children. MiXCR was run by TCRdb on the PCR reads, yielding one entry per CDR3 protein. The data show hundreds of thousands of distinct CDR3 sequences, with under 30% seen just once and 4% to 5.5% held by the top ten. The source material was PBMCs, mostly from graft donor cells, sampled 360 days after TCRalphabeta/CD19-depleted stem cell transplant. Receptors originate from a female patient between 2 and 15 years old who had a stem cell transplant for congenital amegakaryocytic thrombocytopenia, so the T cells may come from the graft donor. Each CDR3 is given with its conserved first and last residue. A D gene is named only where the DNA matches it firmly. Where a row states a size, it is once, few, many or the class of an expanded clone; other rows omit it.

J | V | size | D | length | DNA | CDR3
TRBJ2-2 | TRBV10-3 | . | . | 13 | TGTGCCATCAGTGCGATGGGGACCGGGGAGCTGTTTTTT | CAISAMGTGELFF
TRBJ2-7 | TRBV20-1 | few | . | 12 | TGCAGTGCTAGCCGCGGGTCCTACGAGCAGTACTTC | CSASRGSYEQYF
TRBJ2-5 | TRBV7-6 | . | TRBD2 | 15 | TGTGCCAGCAGCAACGGGAGGTACCCCCAAGAGACCCAGTACTTC | CASSNGRYPQETQYF
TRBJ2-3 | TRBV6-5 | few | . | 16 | TGTGCCAGCAGTTACGCGGGGTTACGGGGGACAGATACGCAGTATTTT | CASSYAGLRGTDTQYF
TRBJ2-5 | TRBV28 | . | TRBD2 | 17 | TGTGCCAGCAGTTTATTCCCTAGCGGGGGGGCCCAAGAGACCCAGTACTTC | CASSLFPSGGAQETQYF
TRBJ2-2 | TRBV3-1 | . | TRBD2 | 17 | TGTGCCAGCAGCCAAGCGCTAGCGGGAGGTCCTACCGGGGAGCTGTTTTTT | CASSQALAGGPTGELFF
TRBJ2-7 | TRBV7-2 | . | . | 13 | TGTGCCAGCAGCTTAGGAATGAGGTGGGAGCAGTACTTC | CASSLGMRWEQYF
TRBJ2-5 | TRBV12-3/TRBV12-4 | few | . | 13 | TGTGCCAGCAGCCCTGACTTCCAAGAGACCCAGTACTTC | CASSPDFQETQYF
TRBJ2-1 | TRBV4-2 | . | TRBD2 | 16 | TGTGCCAGCAGCCTAACTAGCGGGGGGCTTTACAATGAGCAGTTCTTC | CASSLTSGGLYNEQFF
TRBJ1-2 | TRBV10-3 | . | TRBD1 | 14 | TGTGCCATCAGGAGGATCCGGGACAGGGATGGCTACACCTTC | CAIRRIRDRDGYTF
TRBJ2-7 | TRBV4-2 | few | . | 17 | TGTGCCAGCAGCCAAGATGTAGTACAGCATCCCACCTACGAGCAGTACTTC | CASSQDVVQHPTYEQYF
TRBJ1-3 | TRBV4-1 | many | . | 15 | TGCGCCAGCAGCCAAACGGATCTCTCTGGAAACACCATATATTTT | CASSQTDLSGNTIYF
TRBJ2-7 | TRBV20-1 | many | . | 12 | TGCAGTGCTAGAGACCGGCTCTACGAGCAGTACTTC | CSARDRLYEQYF
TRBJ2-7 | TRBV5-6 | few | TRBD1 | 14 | TGTGCCAGCAGCTTTGGGACAGGGGTTGAAGAGCAGTACTTC | CASSFGTGVEEQYF
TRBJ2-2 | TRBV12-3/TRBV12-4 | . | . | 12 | TGTGCCAGCAGTTTTAGTGCCGGGGAGCTGTTTTTT | CASSFSAGELFF
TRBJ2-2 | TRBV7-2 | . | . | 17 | TGTGCCAGCAGCCCAAGCGGTGGCAGGGTAAAGGCCGGGGAGCTGTTTTTT | CASSPSGGRVKAGELFF
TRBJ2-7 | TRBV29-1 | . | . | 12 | TGCAGCGTTGAGACGACAGGCTACGAGCAGTACTTC | CSVETTGYEQYF
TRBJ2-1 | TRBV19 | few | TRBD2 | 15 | TGTGCCAGTAACATTGGTGGCGGGAGTCGCAATGAGCAGTTCTTC | CASNIGGGSRNEQFF
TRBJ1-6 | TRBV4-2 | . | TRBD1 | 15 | TGTGCCAGCAGCCAACCGGGACAGGGAGTGTCACCCCTCCACTTT | CASSQPGQGVSPLHF
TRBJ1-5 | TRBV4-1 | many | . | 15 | TGCGCCAGCAGCCGTCCAGGGGATAGCAATCAGCCCCAGCATTTT | CASSRPGDSNQPQHF
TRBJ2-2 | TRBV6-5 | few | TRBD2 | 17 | TGTGCCAGCAGTTACGGTTATAGCGGGAGACGGACCGGGGAGCTGTTTTTT | CASSYGYSGRRTGELFF
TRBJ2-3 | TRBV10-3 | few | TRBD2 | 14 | TGTGCCATCCAGACTAGCGGTGGCACAGATACGCAGTATTTT | CAIQTSGGTDTQYF
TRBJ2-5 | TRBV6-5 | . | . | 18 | TGTGCCAGCAGTTACTCGCGAAGTGGGCCATCTTGGGGGGAGACCCAGTACTTC | CASSYSRSGPSWGETQYF
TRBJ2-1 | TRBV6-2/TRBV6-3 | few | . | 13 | TGTGCCAGCCGGGACTTATCCTACAATGAGCAGTTCTTC | CASRDLSYNEQFF
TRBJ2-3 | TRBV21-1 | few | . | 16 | TGTGCCAGCAGCAGCTTCCGGAGGACCGACACAGATACGCAGTATTTT | CASSSFRRTDTDTQYF
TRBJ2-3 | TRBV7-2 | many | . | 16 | TGTGCCAGCAGCTTAGTCGGTAGTAGCGGCACAGATACGCAGTATTTT | CASSLVGSSGTDTQYF
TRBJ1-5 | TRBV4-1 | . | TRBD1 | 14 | TGCGCCAGCAGCTCACGGACAGGGTTTCAGCCCCAGCATTTT | CASSSRTGFQPQHF
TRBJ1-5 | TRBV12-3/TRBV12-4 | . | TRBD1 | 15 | TGTGCCAGCAGTTTAAGGGACAGGGGAAATCAGCCCCAGCATTTT | CASSLRDRGNQPQHF
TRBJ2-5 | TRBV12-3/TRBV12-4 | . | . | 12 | TGTGCCAGCAGTCTCCAGTCGGCGGTTCTGTACTTC | CASSLQSAVLYF
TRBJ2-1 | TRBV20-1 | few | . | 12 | TGCAGTGCTCAGCTGAGATACAATGAGCAGTTCTTC | CSAQLRYNEQFF
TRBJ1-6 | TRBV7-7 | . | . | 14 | TGTGCCAGCAGCTTAGGGCCACCTAATTCACCCCTCCACTTT | CASSLGPPNSPLHF
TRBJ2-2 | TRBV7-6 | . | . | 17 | TGTGCCAGCAGATCGTTGGGACGGGACTTGAACACCGGGGAGCTGTTTTTT | CASRSLGRDLNTGELFF
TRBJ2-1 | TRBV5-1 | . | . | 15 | TGCGCCAGCAGCTTGGGTATGAGGGAAGCCAATGAGCAGTTCTTC | CASSLGMREANEQFF
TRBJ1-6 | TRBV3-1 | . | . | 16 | TGTGCCAGCAGCCAAAGTGTGGGTGATTATAATTCACCCCTCCACTTT | CASSQSVGDYNSPLHF
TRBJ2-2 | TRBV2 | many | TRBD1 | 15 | TGTGCCAGCAGTGAACTACAGGGGTACACCGGGGAGCTGTTTTTT | CASSELQGYTGELFF